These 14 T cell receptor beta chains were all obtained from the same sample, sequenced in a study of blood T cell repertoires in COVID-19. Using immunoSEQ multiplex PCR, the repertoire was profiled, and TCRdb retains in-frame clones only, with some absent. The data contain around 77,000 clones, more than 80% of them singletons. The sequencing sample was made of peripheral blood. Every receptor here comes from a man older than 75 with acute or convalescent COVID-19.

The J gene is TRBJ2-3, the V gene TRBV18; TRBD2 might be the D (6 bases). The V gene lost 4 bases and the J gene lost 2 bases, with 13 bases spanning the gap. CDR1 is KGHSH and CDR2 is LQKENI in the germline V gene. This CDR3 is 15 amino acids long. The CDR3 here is CASSLSGPPTDTQYF. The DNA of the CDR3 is TGTGCCAGCTCACTGAGCGGGCCTCCCACAGATACGCAGTATTTT. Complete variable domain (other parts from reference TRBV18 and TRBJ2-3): NAGVMQNPRHLVRRRGQEARLRCSPMKGHSHVYWYRQLPEEGLKFMVYLQKENIIDESGMPKERFSAEFPKEGPSILRIQQVVRGDSAAYFCASSLSGPPTDTQYFGPGTRLTVL.

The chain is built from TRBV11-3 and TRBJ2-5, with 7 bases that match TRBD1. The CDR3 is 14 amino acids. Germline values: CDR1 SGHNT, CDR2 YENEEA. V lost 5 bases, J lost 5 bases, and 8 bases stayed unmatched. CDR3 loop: CASSPGQPGETQYF. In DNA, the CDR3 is TGTGCCAGCAGCCCGGGACAGCCGGGGGAGACCCAGTACTTC.

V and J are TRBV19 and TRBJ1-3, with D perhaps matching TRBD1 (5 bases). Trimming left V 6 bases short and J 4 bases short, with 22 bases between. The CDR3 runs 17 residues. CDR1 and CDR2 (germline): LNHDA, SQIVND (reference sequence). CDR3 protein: CASRAPLGGGTGNTIYF. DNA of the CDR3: TGTGCCAGTAGAGCCCCTCTGGGGGGGGGAACAGGAAACACCATATATTTT.

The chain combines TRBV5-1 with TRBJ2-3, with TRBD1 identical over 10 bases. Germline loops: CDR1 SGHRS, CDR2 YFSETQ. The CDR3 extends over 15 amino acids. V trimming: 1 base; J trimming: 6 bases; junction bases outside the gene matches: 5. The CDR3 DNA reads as TGCGCCAGCAGCTTGCGGGACAGGGGTATGGATACGCAGTATTTT. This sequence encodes CASSLRDRGMDTQYF.

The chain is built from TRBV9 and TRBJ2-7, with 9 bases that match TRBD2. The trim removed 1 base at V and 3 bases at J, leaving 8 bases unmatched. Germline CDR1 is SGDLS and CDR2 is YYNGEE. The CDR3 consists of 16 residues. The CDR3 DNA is TGTGCCAGCAGCGTAAACAGACTAGCGGAGAGCTACGAGCAGTACTTC. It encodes CASSVNRLAESYEQYF.

The CDR3 loop reads CASSSWTGKSTGELFF. Here the CDR3 DNA reads TGCGCCAGCAGCTCATGGACAGGGAAGTCGACCGGGGAGCTGTTTTTT. The V gene is TRBV5-1, the J gene TRBJ2-2; 8 bases map to TRBD1. This CDR3 is 16 amino acids long. CDR1 SGHRS and CDR2 YFSETQ come from the germline V gene. The trim removed 3 bases at V and 5 bases at J, leaving 9 bases unmatched.

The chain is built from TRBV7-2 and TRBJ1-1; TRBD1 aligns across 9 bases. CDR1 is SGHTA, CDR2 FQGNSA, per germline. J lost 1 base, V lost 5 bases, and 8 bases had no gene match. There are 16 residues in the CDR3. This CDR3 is CASSPGRDRENTEAFF. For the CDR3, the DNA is TGTGCCAGCAGCCCGGGGCGGGACAGGGAGAACACTGAAGCTTTCTTT.

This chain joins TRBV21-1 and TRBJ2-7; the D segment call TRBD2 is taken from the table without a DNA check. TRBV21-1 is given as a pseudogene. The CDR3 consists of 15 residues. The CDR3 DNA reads TGTGCCAGCAGCGGGGCTAGCGGAGTCCCACGGGGGCAGTACTTC. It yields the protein CASSGASGVPRGQYF.

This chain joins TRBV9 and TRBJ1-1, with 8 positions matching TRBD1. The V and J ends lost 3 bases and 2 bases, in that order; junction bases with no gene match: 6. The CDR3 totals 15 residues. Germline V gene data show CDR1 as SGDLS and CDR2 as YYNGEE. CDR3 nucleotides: TGTGCCAGCAGCGCGACCCAGGGGGCCAACACTGAAGCTTTCTTT. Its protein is CASSATQGANTEAFF.

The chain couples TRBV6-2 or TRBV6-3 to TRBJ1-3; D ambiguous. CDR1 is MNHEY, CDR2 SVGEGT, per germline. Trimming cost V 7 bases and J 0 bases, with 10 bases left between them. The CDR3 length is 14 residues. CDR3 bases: TGTGCCAGCACCCCTGAGTACTCTGGAAACACCATATATTTT. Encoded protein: CASTPEYSGNTIYF.

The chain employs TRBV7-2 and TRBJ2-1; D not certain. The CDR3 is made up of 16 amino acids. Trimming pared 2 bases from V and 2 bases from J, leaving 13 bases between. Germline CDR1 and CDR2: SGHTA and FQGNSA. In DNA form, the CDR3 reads TGTGCCAGCAGCTTATCGGGTGCCCCACCCTACAATGAGCAGTTCTTC. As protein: CASSLSGAPPYNEQFF. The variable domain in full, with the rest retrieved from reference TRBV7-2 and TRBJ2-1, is GAGVSQSPSNKVTEKGKDVELRCDPISGHTALYWYRQSLGQGLEFLIYFQGNSAPDKSGLPSDRFSAERTGGSVSTLTIQRTQQEDSAVYLCASSLSGAPPYNEQFFGPGTRLTVL.

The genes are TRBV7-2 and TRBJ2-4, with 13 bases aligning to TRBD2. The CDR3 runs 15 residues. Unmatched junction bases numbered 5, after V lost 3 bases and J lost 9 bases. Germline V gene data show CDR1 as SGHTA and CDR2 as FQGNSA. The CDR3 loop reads CASSLRLAGGVIQYF. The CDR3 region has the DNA TGTGCCAGCAGCTTGCGACTAGCGGGAGGAGTCATTCAGTACTTC.

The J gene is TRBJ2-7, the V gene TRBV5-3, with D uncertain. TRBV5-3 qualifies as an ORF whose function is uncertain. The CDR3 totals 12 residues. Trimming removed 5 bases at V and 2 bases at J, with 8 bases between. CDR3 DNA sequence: TGTGCCAGAAGGCAGGAAACCTACGAGCAGTACTTC. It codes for CARRQETYEQYF.

CDR3 DNA: TGTGCCAGCAGCTTAGAGGCGACAGGAGCCTACGAGCAGTACTTC. It encodes CASSLEATGAYEQYF. The rearrangement links TRBV7-2 to TRBJ2-7; possibly TRBD1 for D (6 bases). V dropped 1 base and J dropped 2 bases, with 12 bases sitting between them. Germline CDR1 is SGHTA and CDR2 is FQGNSA. This CDR3 is built from 15 residues.